This T cell receptor (beta chain) derives from a study of blood T cell repertoires in COVID-19 (dated by TCRdb to 2020 to 2021). Study-wide context: Samples from collaborators originated in the United States, Italy and Spain and spanned both the acute and convalescent phases of COVID-19. Subjects who had been exposed to COVID-19, were actively infected with it, or had recovered from it provided the deeply sampled blood TCRbeta repertoires that made up the dataset. The prospective study material was composed of cDNA or gDNA derived from T cells, B-cell-depleted T cells, or PBMCs. Where available, HLA class I and class II types were taken from metadata supplied by the sample provider and were not determined by assay-based typing. Sample metadata almost always included a de-identified subject ID, COVID-19 status, age in years and sex. Samples came from the ongoing ImmuneRACE study (first 160 participants) plus 1,254 subjects from 6 global collaborators. A freely available public database, intended as a resource for researchers studying the immune response to SARS-CoV-2, is where the repertoires were released.

Notes on this clone: The specificity of this receptor is unknown. No clone much larger than this one lies a single base away; base qualities are absent.

Enrolling through a virtual design, the prospective study's participants ranged in age from roughly 18 to 100 years and lived across 20 to 25 United States geographic areas. In the prospective study, cohorts were assigned on the basis of participant-reported clinical history obtained from a screening survey and a study questionnaire. Recovered participants in ImmuneRACE Cohort 3 were defined as having two consecutive negative NP/OP PCR tests, clearance from a healthcare professional, or resolution of symptoms. Mobile phlebotomists in the prospective study collected whole blood, serum and a nasopharyngeal or oropharyngeal swab from every participant. Prospective study participants could optionally give additional blood draws and questionnaires over an approximately two-month period. Prospective study blood samples were shipped either frozen or at room temperature before DNA extraction. The immunoSEQ Assay, a bias-controlled multiplex PCR, was used to amplify TCRbeta CDR3 regions from genomic DNA. Per the source publication's procedure: Within the assay, amplification of reference gene primers was used to estimate how many nucleated cells each sample contained. Sequence reads were collapsed and filtered to measure the absolute abundance of every unique TCRbeta CDR3 rearrangement. For each sample, productive Simpson clonality was calculated as the square root of Simpson's diversity index across productive rearrangements. Held by TCRdb, this immuneACCESS table contains in-frame sequences only and omits some clones. Under half of the omission traces to an unresolved V gene where checked; the cause of the rest is unknown. V and J calls and clone size are those listed in that table; D and trimming were worked out from the DNA. The sample yields roughly 300,000 clones; 86% were counted once. Roughly a tenth of the sample is taken by the ten largest.

The paper's findings and limits, for the study overall: The quantity of clinical and demographic metadata differed by source and by participant and was supplied without curation.

Clipping removes 5 bases from V and 3 bases from J, with 7 as the unmatched junction base count. The germline V gene (reference sequence) provides CDR1 LGHDT and CDR2 YNNKEL. The CDR3 contains 16 residues, cysteine and phenylalanine counted. Of all the DNA, just the CDR3 is kept, 48 bases in frame from base 1. The rearranged chain carries TRBV3-1 (or the pseudogene TRBV3-2) and TRBJ2-1; 10 bases in between match TRBD2. The receptor comes from a woman in her late teens or twenties who had recovered from COVID-19. Sequenced sample: PBMCs or T cells enriched from blood (not recorded which). The CDR3 here reads CASSEWTSGDYNEQFF. The nucleotides are TGTGCCAGCAGCGAATGGACTAGCGGAGACTACAATGAGCAGTTCTTC.